In its sample, the clone carrying this T cell receptor (beta chain) was seen a few times. Its specificity is not known. CDR1 DFQATT and CDR2 SNEGSKA come from the germline V gene (reference sequence). CDR3 length: 14 residues. The V segment lost 8 bases and the J segment 1 base; nucleotides outside the gene matches: 7. The data originate from a study of T cells in Graves' hyperthyroidism and ophthalmopathy. It was RNA transcripts that yielded the amplified TCR beta CDR3 regions. In the first-round RT-PCR of the TCR CDR3, the HTBI primer set was used. TCRdb analysed the multiplex PCR reads with MiXCR anew, one entry per CDR3 protein. The sample shows 750,000 to 950,000 distinct CDR3 sequences, about two fifths of them seen only once. Broader study findings: Blood also showed most of the thyroid clonotypes that were expanded above 0.001. Separation of ophthalmopathy from stable hyperthyroidism was achieved by a 13 V-J model.

The sequence derives from a man younger than 35 with Graves' hyperthyroidism. The sample was blood. This sequence joins TRBV20-1 and TRBJ2-2, with TRBD1 matching 7 bases. For the CDR3, the DNA is TGCAGTTTTACGACAGGGTTGAACACCGGGGAGCTGTTTTTT. Its protein is CSFTTGLNTGELFF.